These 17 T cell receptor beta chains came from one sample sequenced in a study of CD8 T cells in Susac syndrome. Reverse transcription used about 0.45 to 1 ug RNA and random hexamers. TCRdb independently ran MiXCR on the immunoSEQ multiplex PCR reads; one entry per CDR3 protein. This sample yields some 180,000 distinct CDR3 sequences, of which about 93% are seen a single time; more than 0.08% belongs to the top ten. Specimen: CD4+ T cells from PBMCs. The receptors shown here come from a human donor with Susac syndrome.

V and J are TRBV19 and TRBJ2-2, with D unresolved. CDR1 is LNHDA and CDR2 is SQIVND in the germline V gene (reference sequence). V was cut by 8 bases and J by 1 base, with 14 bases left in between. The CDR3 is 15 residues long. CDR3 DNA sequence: TGTGCCAGTGCCGGACCGATGATGAACACCGGGGAGCTGTTTTTT. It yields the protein CASAGPMMNTGELFF.

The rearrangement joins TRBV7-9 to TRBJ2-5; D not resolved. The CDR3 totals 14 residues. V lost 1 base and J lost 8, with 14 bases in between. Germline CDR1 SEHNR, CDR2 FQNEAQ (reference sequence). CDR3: CASSLGSRIHTQYF. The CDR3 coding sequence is TGTGCCAGCAGCTTAGGCTCGCGGATCCATACCCAGTACTTC.

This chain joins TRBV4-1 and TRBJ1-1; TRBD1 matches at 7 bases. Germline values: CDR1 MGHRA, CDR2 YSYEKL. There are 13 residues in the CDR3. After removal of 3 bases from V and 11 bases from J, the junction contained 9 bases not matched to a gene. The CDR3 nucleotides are TGCGCCAGCAGCCAGAACCCGACAGGGACTGCTTTCTTT. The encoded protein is CASSQNPTGTAFF.

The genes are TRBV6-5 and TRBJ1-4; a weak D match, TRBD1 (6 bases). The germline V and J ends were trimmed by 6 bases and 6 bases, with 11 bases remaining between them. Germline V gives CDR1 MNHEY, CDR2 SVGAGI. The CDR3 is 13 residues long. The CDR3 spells CASSAGVHEKLFF. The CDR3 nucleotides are TGTGCCAGCAGCGCAGGGGTCCATGAAAAACTGTTTTTT.

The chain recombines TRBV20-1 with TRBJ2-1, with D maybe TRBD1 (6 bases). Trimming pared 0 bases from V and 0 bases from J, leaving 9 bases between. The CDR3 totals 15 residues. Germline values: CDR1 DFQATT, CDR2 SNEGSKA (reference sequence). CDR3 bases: TGCAGTGCTAGAGAACAGGGAAGCTCCTACAATGAGCAGTTCTTC. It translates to CSAREQGSSYNEQFF.

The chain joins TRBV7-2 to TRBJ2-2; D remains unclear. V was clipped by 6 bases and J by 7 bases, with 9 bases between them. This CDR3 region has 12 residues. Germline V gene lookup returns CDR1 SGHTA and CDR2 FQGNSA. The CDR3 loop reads CASSFQSGELFF. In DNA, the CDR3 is TGTGCCAGCAGTTTTCAGAGCGGGGAGCTGTTTTTT.

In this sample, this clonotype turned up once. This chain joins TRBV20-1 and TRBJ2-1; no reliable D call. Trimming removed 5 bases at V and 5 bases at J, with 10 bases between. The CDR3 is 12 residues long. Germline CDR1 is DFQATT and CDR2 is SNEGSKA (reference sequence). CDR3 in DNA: TGCAGTGCTGGACCCTTTAACAATGAGCAGTTCTTC. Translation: CSAGPFNNEQFF.

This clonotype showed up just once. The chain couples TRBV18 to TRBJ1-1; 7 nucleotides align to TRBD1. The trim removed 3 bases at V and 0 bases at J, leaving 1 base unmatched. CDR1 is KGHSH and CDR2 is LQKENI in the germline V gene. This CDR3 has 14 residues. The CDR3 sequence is CASSPGTVNTEAFF. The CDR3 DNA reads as TGTGCCAGCTCACCCGGGACAGTGAACACTGAAGCTTTCTTT.

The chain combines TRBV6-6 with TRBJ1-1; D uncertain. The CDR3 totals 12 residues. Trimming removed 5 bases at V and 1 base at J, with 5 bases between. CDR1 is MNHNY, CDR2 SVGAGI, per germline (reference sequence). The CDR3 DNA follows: TGTGCCAGCAGTGCCAGGAACACTGAAGCTTTCTTT. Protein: CASSARNTEAFF.

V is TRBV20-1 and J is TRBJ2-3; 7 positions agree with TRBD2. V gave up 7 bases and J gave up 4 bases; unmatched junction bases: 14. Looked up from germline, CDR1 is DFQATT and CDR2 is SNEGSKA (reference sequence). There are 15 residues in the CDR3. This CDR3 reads CSVQASGLGADTQYF. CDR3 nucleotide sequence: TGCAGTGTGCAAGCTAGCGGCCTTGGTGCAGATACGCAGTATTTT.

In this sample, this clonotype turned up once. In nucleotides, the CDR3 is TGTGCCAGCAGTTCACAGGGTGGAAACATTCAGTACTTC. It codes for CASSSQGGNIQYF. The chain links TRBV27 to TRBJ2-4; tentatively, D is TRBD1 (6 bases). CDR3 length: 13 residues. The germline CDR1 and CDR2 sequences are MNHEY and SMNVEV (reference sequence). Trimming cost V 4 bases and J 6 bases, with 10 bases left between them.

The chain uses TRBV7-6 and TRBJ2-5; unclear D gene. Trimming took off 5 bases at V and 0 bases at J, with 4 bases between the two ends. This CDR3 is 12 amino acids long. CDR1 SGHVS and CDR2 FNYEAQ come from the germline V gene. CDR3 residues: CASSGYQETQYF. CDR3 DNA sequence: TGTGCCAGCAGCGGGTACCAAGAGACCCAGTACTTC. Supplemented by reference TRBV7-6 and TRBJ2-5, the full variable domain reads GAGVSQSPRYKVTKRGQDVALRCDPISGHVSLYWYRQALGQGPEFLTYFNYEAQQDKSGLPNDRFSAERPEGSISTLTIQRTEQRDSAMYRCASSGYQETQYFGPGTRLLVL.

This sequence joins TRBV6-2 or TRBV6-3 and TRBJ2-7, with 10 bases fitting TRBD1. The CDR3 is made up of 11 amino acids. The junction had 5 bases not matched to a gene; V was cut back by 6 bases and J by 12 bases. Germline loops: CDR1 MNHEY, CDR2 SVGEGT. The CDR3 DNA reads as TGTGCCAGCAGCCCCGACAGGGGGCGGTACTTC. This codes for CASSPDRGRYF.

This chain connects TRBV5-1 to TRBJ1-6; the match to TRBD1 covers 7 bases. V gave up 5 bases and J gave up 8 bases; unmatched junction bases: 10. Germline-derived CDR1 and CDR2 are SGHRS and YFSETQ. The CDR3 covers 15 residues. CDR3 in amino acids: CASSSSRDSHSPLHF. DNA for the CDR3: TGCGCCAGCAGTTCGTCCCGGGACAGCCATTCACCCCTCCACTTT.

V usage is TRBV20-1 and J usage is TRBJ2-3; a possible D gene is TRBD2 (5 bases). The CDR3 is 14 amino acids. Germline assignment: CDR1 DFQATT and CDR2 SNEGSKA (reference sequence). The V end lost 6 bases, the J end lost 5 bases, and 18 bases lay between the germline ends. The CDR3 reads CSAPGTARVDTQYF. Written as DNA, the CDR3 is TGCAGTGCACCGGGAACTGCAAGGGTAGATACGCAGTATTTT.

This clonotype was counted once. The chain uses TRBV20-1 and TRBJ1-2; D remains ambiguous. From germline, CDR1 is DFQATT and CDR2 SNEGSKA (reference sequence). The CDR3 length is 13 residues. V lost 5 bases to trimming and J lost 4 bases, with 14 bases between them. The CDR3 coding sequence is TGCAGTGCTCCAGGTTCCTCCGGCTATGGCTACACCTTC. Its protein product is CSAPGSSGYGYTF.

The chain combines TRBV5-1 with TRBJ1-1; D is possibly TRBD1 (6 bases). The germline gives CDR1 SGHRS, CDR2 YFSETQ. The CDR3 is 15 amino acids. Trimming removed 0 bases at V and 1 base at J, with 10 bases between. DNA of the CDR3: TGCGCCAGCAGCTTGGTAAACAGGGCGAACACTGAAGCTTTCTTT. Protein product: CASSLVNRANTEAFF.